This T cell receptor beta chain is from a study of Graves' ophthalmopathy and Graves' hyperthyroidism. RNA served as the template for amplifying TCR beta CDR3 regions. The first-round RT-PCR employed HTBI primers together with the Qiagen OneStep RT-PCR kit. A multiplex PCR was then performed as the second round. TCRdb re-derived calls from the multiplex PCR reads in MiXCR, one entry per CDR3 protein. This repertoire shows a few hundred thousand distinct CDR3 sequences, about 18% found once; its top ten account for roughly 2.3%. This clonotype occurred many times. The CDR3 totals 18 residues. The trim removed 6 bases at V and 3 bases at J, leaving 9 bases unmatched.

The sample was peripheral blood. This receptor was identified in an adult woman with stable Graves' hyperthyroidism. The chain carries TRBV12-3 or TRBV12-4 and TRBJ2-2, with 14 bases identical to TRBD2. CDR3 nucleotides: TGTGCCAGCAGCTCGTCGGGACTAGCGGGAGCGCACACCGGGGAGCTGTTTTTT. The encoded protein is CASSSSGLAGAHTGELFF.